The clone carrying this TCR beta chain was seen more than once but under ten times. Its target is unknown. 5'RACE template switching added a universal primer site and UMIs to TCR cDNA. TCRdb reanalysed the 5' RACE reads using MiXCR and keeps one entry per CDR3 protein. Of a few hundred thousand distinct CDR3 sequences listed, roughly 4% are singletons. CDR1 and CDR2 (germline): SGDLS, YYNGEE. V was shortened by 2 bases and J by 5 bases, with 16 bases between the two germline ends. The CDR3 totals 15 residues. This sample is drawn from a study of T cells after yellow fever vaccination. Whole-study context: SMART-Seq v4 Ultra Low Input prepared the low-cell-number fractions. Study-wide results and caveats: At around 96% for CD4 and about 88% for CD8, most primary-vaccination clones showed up again after the booster.

Sequences were derived from PBMCs, sampled 5 days after the yellow fever booster vaccination. This TCR was sampled from a man aged 18 to 35 who received the YFV17D yellow fever vaccine. The chain carries TRBV9 and TRBJ1-2, with D possibly TRBD1 on 5 matching bases. The CDR3 here is CASSVDQWGVYGYTF. Written as DNA, the CDR3 is TGTGCCAGCAGCGTCGACCAGTGGGGCGTTTATGGCTACACCTTC.